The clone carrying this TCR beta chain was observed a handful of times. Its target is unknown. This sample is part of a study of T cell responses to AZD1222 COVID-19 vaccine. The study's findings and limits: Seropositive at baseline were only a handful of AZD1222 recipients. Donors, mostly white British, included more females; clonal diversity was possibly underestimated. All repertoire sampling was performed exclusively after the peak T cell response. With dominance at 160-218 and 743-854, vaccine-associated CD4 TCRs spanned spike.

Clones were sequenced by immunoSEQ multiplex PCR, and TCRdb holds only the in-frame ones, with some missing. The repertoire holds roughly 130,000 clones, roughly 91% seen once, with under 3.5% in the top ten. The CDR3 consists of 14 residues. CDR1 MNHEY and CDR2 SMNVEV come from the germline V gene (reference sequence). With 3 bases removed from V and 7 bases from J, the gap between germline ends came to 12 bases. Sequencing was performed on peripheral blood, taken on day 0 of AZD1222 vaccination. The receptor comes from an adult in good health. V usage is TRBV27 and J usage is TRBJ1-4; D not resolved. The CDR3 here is CASSFAGRVEKLFF. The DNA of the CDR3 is TGTGCCAGCAGTTTCGCGGGTCGGGTTGAAAAACTGTTTTTT.